The present T cell receptor (beta chain) was sequenced within a study of T cell responses to AZD1222 COVID-19 vaccine. Study-level background: Doses given second, at about 4 or about 12 weeks, were pooled.

Comments on this clone: Antigen: not known.

The table came from immunoSEQ multiplex PCR; TCRdb's copy has only in-frame clones and leaves some out. This sample has about 99,000 clones; approximately 90% occur once, and the top ten carry under 3.5%. Study-wide results and limits: Clonal diversity may have been underestimated, and the donors were mostly white British, with more females than males. Vaccine-associated CD4 TCRs ranged over spike, dominating at 160-218 and 743-854.

Trimming stripped 2 bases from V and 4 bases from J, with 6 bases between. Germline V gene data show CDR1 as MNHNS and CDR2 as SASEGT. This CDR3 spans 13 amino acids. This chain connects TRBV6-1 to TRBJ2-1; D is uncertain. The sequencing used peripheral blood, collected on day 0 of AZD1222 vaccination. The receptor was isolated from an adult in good health. CDR3 sequence: CASSERRYNEQFF. CDR3 sequence (DNA): TGTGCCAGCAGTGAAAGGCGTTACAATGAGCAGTTCTTC.